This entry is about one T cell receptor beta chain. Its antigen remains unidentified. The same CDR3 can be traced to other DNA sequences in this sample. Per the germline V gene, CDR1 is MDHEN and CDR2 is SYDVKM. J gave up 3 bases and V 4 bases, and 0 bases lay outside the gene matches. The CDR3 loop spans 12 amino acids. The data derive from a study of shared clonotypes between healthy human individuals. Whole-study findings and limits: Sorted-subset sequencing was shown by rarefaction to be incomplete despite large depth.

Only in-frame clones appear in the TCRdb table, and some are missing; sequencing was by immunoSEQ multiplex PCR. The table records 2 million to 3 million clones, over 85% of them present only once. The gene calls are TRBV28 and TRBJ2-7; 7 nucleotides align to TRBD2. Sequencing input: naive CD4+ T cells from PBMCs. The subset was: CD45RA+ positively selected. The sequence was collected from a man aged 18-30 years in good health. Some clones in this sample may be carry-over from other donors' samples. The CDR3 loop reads CASSWGGYEQYF. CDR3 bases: TGTGCCAGCAGTTGGGGGGGCTACGAGCAGTACTTC. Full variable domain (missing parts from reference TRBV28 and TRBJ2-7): DVKVTQSSRYLVKRTGEKVFLECVQDMDHENMFWYRQDPGLGLRLIYFSYDVKMKEKGDIPEGYSVSREKKERFSLILESASTNQTSMYLCASSWGGYEQYFGPGTRLTVT.